The rows below give T cell receptor beta chains drawn from one sample of a study of blood T cell repertoires in COVID-19. Repertoires were generated with immunoSEQ multiplex PCR, while TCRdb's copy carries only in-frame clones and drops some. Counted here are roughly 350,000 clones, about 89% occurring once; the ten biggest clones make up 8.5% to 12%. Sequenced material: peripheral blood. The receptors shown here come from a woman aged 25 to 45 with COVID-19, enrolled during active disease. CDR3s include the opening cysteine and the closing phenylalanine or tryptophan. A D gene is named only where the DNA matches it firmly. Some rows mark clone size as missing; the rest say once, few, many or name a class of expanded clone.

J	V	D	size	CDR3	DNA
TRBJ1-1	TRBV9	NA	NA	CASSVSRGNTEAFF	TGTGCCAGCAGCGTATCTCGGGGAAACACTGAAGCTTTCTTT
TRBJ2-2	TRBV7-9	NA	NA	CASSQTSSALTGELFF	TGTGCCAGCAGCCAAACCAGTAGCGCTTTAACCGGGGAGCTGTTTTTT
TRBJ1-1	TRBV28	NA	NA	CASSPLVEKTEAFF	TGTGCCAGCAGTCCCCTAGTAGAGAAGACTGAAGCTTTCTTT
TRBJ1-5	TRBV29-1	TRBD1	NA	CSVIGTDNQPQHF	TGCAGCGTCATCGGGACAGACAATCAGCCCCAGCATTTT
TRBJ1-1	TRBV5-4	NA	NA	CASSFGAGDTEAFF	TGTGCCAGCAGCTTTGGGGCAGGGGACACTGAAGCTTTCTTT
TRBJ2-3	TRBV4-1	TRBD2	NA	CASSQEGPSGASTDTQYF	TGCGCCAGCAGCCAAGAGGGGCCAAGCGGGGCTAGCACAGATACGCAGTATTTT
TRBJ1-5	TRBV28	NA	NA	CASSFSQGPGAQHF	TGTGCCAGCAGTTTTTCACAGGGACCAGGGGCCCAGCATTTT
TRBJ2-3	TRBV2	TRBD1	NA	CASTPGGQGPDTQYF	TGTGCCAGCACCCCGGGGGGACAGGGCCCAGATACGCAGTATTTT
TRBJ1-3	TRBV6-2/TRBV6-3	NA	few	CASSYGPENTIYF	TGTGCCAGCAGTTACGGGCCGGAAAACACCATATATTTT
TRBJ1-2	TRBV13	NA	NA	CASSTWTAGSSNYGYTF	TGTGCCAGCAGCACCTGGACGGCAGGGTCCTCCAACTATGGCTACACCTTC
TRBJ2-1	TRBV28	NA	NA	CASNDRLSEQFF	TGTGCCAGCAACGACAGGTTGAGTGAGCAGTTCTTC
TRBJ1-4	TRBV30	TRBD1	NA	CAWTPGQGASEEKLFF	TGTGCCTGGACCCCGGGACAGGGGGCGTCTGAGGAAAAACTGTTTTTT
TRBJ2-7	TRBV4-1	NA	NA	CASSQGGTATYEQYF	TGCGCCAGCAGCCAAGGGGGGACTGCTACCTACGAGCAGTACTTC
TRBJ2-7	TRBV27	TRBD1	NA	CASSIRQGHALYEQYF	TGTGCCAGCAGTATCCGACAGGGTCACGCACTCTACGAGCAGTACTTC
TRBJ2-5	TRBV6-6	TRBD1	NA	CATGTGRETQYF	TGTGCCACGGGGACAGGGCGAGAGACCCAGTACTTC
TRBJ2-5	TRBV4-2	NA	once	CASSQDSGVQETQYF	TGTGCCAGCAGCCAAGATTCGGGGGTCCAAGAGACCCAGTACTTC
TRBJ1-5	TRBV10-3	TRBD1	NA	CAISPGQVSNQPQHF	TGTGCCATCAGTCCGGGACAGGTTAGCAATCAGCCCCAGCATTTT
TRBJ2-1	TRBV18	NA	NA	CASSQLSDNEQFF	TGTGCCAGCTCACAGCTCTCCGACAATGAGCAGTTCTTC
TRBJ2-5	TRBV2	TRBD2	NA	CASKGALAVGETQYF	TGTGCCAGCAAAGGGGCACTAGCGGTCGGAGAGACCCAGTACTTC
TRBJ2-2	TRBV18	NA	NA	CANSPYAGSNTGELFF	TGTGCCAACTCACCATATGCGGGATCGAACACCGGGGAGCTGTTTTTT
TRBJ2-2	TRBV10-3	TRBD1	NA	CAISEQGDTGELFF	TGTGCCATCAGTGAGCAGGGGGACACCGGGGAGCTGTTTTTT
TRBJ1-5	TRBV24-1	NA	once	CATSDIDSDSNQPQHF	TGTGCCACCAGTGATATAGACAGTGATAGCAATCAGCCCCAGCATTTT
TRBJ2-7	TRBV19	NA	NA	CASMARRARGEQYF	TGTGCCAGTATGGCGCGGAGGGCTAGGGGAGAGCAGTACTTC
TRBJ2-5	TRBV6-5	TRBD1	NA	CASKGASWGETQYF	TGTGCCAGCAAGGGGGCTAGCTGGGGAGAGACCCAGTACTTC
TRBJ2-7	TRBV4-3	TRBD1	NA	CASSQLTGGTYEQYF	TGCGCCAGCAGCCAATTGACAGGGGGCACCTACGAGCAGTACTTC
TRBJ2-1	TRBV9	NA	once	CASSAAGGSYNEQFF	TGTGCCAGCAGCGCCGCCGGAGGGTCCTACAATGAGCAGTTCTTC
TRBJ2-1	TRBV9	TRBD2	NA	CASSGSSGRAVSSYNEQFF	TGTGCCAGCAGCGGGAGTAGCGGGAGGGCGGTTAGCTCCTACAATGAGCAGTTCTTC
TRBJ1-3	TRBV11-2	NA	NA	CASSITGSSGNTIYF	TGTGCCAGCAGCATAACAGGTTCCTCTGGAAACACCATATATTTT
TRBJ2-2	TRBV27	NA	NA	CASSLPGTGELFF	TGTGCCAGCAGTTTGCCCGGCACCGGGGAGCTGTTTTTT
TRBJ2-2	TRBV9	TRBD2	NA	CASSVTSGTGELFF	TGTGCCAGCAGCGTTACTAGCGGAACCGGGGAGCTGTTTTTT
TRBJ2-3	TRBV29-1	NA	once	CSVSGGIDTQYF	TGCAGCGTTTCAGGGGGGATAGATACGCAGTATTTT
TRBJ2-7	TRBV6-5	NA	NA	CASSLWTTSSYEQYF	TGTGCCAGCAGCCTCTGGACTACCAGCTCCTACGAGCAGTACTTC
TRBJ1-4	TRBV19	NA	NA	CASTTRGGGNEKLFF	TGTGCCAGTACCACCCGAGGGGGAGGGAATGAAAAACTGTTTTTT
TRBJ2-3	TRBV4-1	NA	NA	CASSQTPGADTQYF	TGCGCCAGCAGCCAAACCCCTGGAGCAGATACGCAGTATTTT
TRBJ2-2	TRBV5-1	NA	NA	CASSGLWGHQAGELFF	TGCGCCAGCAGCGGTCTGTGGGGGCATCAGGCCGGGGAGCTGTTTTTT
TRBJ1-3	TRBV4-1	NA	NA	CASSQEGGGSGNTIYF	TGCGCCAGCAGCCAAGAGGGGGGGGGCAGCGGAAACACCATATATTTT
TRBJ1-1	TRBV3-1/TRBV3-2	TRBD1	NA	CASSQDGTGENAEAFF	TGTGCCAGCAGCCAAGATGGGACAGGGGAAAACGCTGAAGCTTTCTTT
TRBJ2-2	TRBV6-5	NA	NA	CASGREKTGELFF	TGTGCCAGCGGTCGGGAGAAAACCGGGGAGCTGTTTTTT
TRBJ2-7	TRBV28	NA	NA	CASSFSSSYEQYF	TGTGCCAGCAGTTTTTCCAGCTCCTACGAGCAGTACTTC
TRBJ2-2	TRBV5-4	TRBD2	once	CASSVGLAGAGGELFF	TGTGCCAGCAGCGTCGGACTAGCGGGAGCGGGCGGGGAGCTGTTTTTT
TRBJ2-1	TRBV28	TRBD2	NA	CASSSHSGSSYNEQFF	TGTGCCAGCAGTTCCCATAGCGGGAGCAGTTACAATGAGCAGTTCTTC
TRBJ1-5	TRBV6-2/TRBV6-3	NA	NA	CASSYFHSNQPQHF	TGTGCCAGCAGTTACTTCCATAGCAATCAGCCCCAGCATTTT
TRBJ1-2	TRBV4-2	NA	NA	CASSQDGRSGGYTF	TGTGCCAGCAGCCAAGACGGGAGGTCGGGAGGCTACACCTTC
TRBJ2-4	TRBV27	NA	few	CASSTSRVAKNIQYF	TGTGCCAGCAGTACCTCCCGGGTTGCCAAAAACATTCAGTACTTC
TRBJ2-7	TRBV29-1	NA	NA	CSVRTPASYEQYF	TGCAGCGTTCGGACACCTGCCTCCTACGAGCAGTACTTC
TRBJ2-2	TRBV7-2	NA	NA	CASSFGTPNTGELFF	TGTGCCAGCAGCTTCGGGACTCCGAACACCGGGGAGCTGTTTTTT
TRBJ2-3	TRBV28	NA	NA	CASSFTGVGSDTQYF	TGTGCCAGCAGTTTCACGGGAGTAGGCTCAGATACGCAGTATTTT